The 20 T cell receptor beta chains below were found in one sample sequenced in a study of shared clonotypes between healthy human individuals (dated by TCRdb to 2020 to 2022). The library was generated by the immunoSEQ multiplex PCR assay. Drawn from immuneACCESS, this table holds only the in-frame rearrangements with V and J called that TCRdb kept. Clones are partly lost; checked studies trace under half to an unresolved V gene and leave the rest unexplained. The sample table holds roughly 410,000 clones, of which approximately 96% were seen once. Clones ranked in the top ten supply more than 0.3% of the sample. Sequencing input: memory CD8+ T cells sorted from blood. The intended sense of this specimen's cell subset or site label: CD45RO+ cells pooled with CCR7-negative TemRA cells. The receptors originated from a man in his thirties or forties in good health.

The V and J genes are TRBV25-1 and TRBJ1-3; 7 bases match TRBD1. In germline, CDR1 is MGHDK, CDR2 SYGVNS. V lost 6 bases, J lost 0 bases, and 8 bases stayed unmatched. The CDR3 consists of 16 residues. CDR3 sequence reads: CASSGQEVLSGNTIYF. DNA for the CDR3: TGTGCCAGCAGCGGACAGGAGGTCCTCTCTGGAAACACCATATATTTT.

The rearrangement uses TRBV25-1 and TRBJ2-1; possibly TRBD2 for D (5 bases). V lost 2 bases and J 1 base, leaving 12 bases between the germline ends. From germline, CDR1 is MGHDK and CDR2 SYGVNS. The CDR3 length is 16 residues. DNA for the CDR3: TGTGCCAGCAGTGAAGGAGGCGCTCTTTCCTACAATGAGCAGTTCTTC. Encoded protein: CASSEGGALSYNEQFF.

The chain carries TRBV5-8 and TRBJ2-3; D is unclear. The V end was cut by 7 bases, the J end by 2 bases, with 14 bases between. From germline, CDR1 is SGHTS and CDR2 YDEGEE. This CDR3 spans 14 amino acids. CDR3 sequence: CASLVGRPTDTQYF. CDR3 DNA: TGTGCCAGCTTAGTGGGCAGGCCCACAGATACGCAGTATTTT.

The rearrangement links TRBV7-9 to TRBJ1-6; D not certain. Germline loops: CDR1 SEHNR, CDR2 FQNEAQ (reference sequence). V lost 2 bases to trimming and J lost 0 bases, with 14 bases between them. CDR3 size: 18 residues. The CDR3 region has the DNA TGTGCCAGCAGCTTACCCTCGGACGGGAGCTCCTATAATTCACCCCTCCACTTT. Residues: CASSLPSDGSSYNSPLHF.

This chain joins TRBV29-1 and TRBJ1-2; possibly TRBD1 for D (6 bases). The CDR3 runs 14 residues. CDR1 is SQVTM and CDR2 is ANQGSEA in the germline V gene. V lost 5 bases to trimming and J lost 2 bases, with 15 bases between them. The CDR3 spells CSVLTGHPNYGYTF. CDR3 nucleotide sequence: TGCAGCGTTCTAACAGGGCACCCAAACTATGGCTACACCTTC.

The chain combines TRBV7-3 with TRBJ2-3; 7 nucleotides match TRBD2. Germline V gene sequence: CDR1 SGHTA, CDR2 FQGTGA. This CDR3 is 14 amino acids long. Unmatched junction bases numbered 3, after V lost 4 bases and J lost 2 bases. The chain's CDR3 is CASSSGLVTDTQYF. The CDR3 coding sequence is TGTGCCAGCAGCTCCGGACTAGTCACAGATACGCAGTATTTT.

The rearrangement uses TRBV19 and TRBJ1-5; tentative D call: TRBD1 (5 bases). The V gene lost 11 bases and the J gene lost 1 base, with 18 bases spanning the gap. Germline V gene sequence: CDR1 LNHDA, CDR2 SQIVND (reference sequence). The CDR3 spans 15 residues. CDR3 in amino acids: CAGGLGGRSNQPQHF. The CDR3 region has the DNA TGTGCCGGAGGCCTGGGGGGGAGAAGCAATCAGCCCCAGCATTTT.

The rearrangement joins TRBV11-2 to TRBJ2-3, with TRBD2 matching 11 bases. The junction had 4 bases not matched to a gene; V was cut back by 2 bases and J by 3 bases. This CDR3 has 16 residues. Germline CDR1 and CDR2: SGHAT and FQNNGV. CDR3 DNA: TGTGCCAGCAGCTTACACACTAGCGGGAGAACAGATACGCAGTATTTT. It encodes CASSLHTSGRTDTQYF.

V is TRBV28 and J is TRBJ2-3; unclear D gene. The CDR3 covers 14 residues. V lost 2 bases and J 2 bases, leaving 8 bases between the germline ends. Germline assignment: CDR1 MDHEN and CDR2 SYDVKM. CDR3 residues: CASSLVQDTDTQYF. CDR3 sequence (DNA): TGTGCCAGCAGTTTAGTTCAGGACACAGATACGCAGTATTTT.

The chain couples TRBV10-3 to TRBJ1-3, with unresolved D. CDR3 length: 14 residues. In germline, CDR1 is ENHRY, CDR2 SYGVKD. Deletions cut 2 bases from V and 0 bases from J, with 5 bases between. The CDR3 loop is CAISEAGSGNTIYF. In DNA, the CDR3 is TGTGCCATCAGTGAGGCGGGCTCTGGAAACACCATATATTTT.

The chain joins TRBV28 to TRBJ1-5, with TRBD1 as a possible D gene (5 bases). Trimming removed 5 bases from V and 9 bases from J, with 14 bases in between. Germline CDR1 and CDR2: MDHEN and SYDVKM. There are 13 residues in the CDR3. The CDR3 loop reads CASSRAGRAPQHF. The CDR3 DNA reads TGTGCCAGCAGTAGGGCAGGGAGAGCGCCCCAGCATTTT.

The rearrangement links TRBV2 to TRBJ2-3; 9 positions match TRBD2. The CDR3 is 13 residues long. Germline trimming cut 8 bases from V and 4 bases from J; bases unmatched to any gene: 4. The V gene's germline CDR1 is SNHLY and CDR2 FYNNEI. The CDR3 sequence is CASAGGRADTQYF. CDR3 bases: TGTGCCAGCGCTGGCGGGAGGGCAGATACGCAGTATTTT.

The chain has TRBV5-1 and TRBJ1-2; tentative D call: TRBD1 (5 bases). CDR1 SGHRS and CDR2 YFSETQ come from the germline V gene. The CDR3 has 13 amino acids. The V gene lost 4 bases and the J gene lost 4 bases, with 11 bases spanning the gap. The CDR3 DNA reads TGCGCCAGCAGCCCCGGGACGCTCTATGGCTACACCTTC. It specifies CASSPGTLYGYTF.

CDR3 in amino acids: CASGGQGPTSNYGYTF. CDR3 nucleotide sequence: TGTGCCAGCGGTGGACAGGGGCCCACCTCTAACTATGGCTACACCTTC. V is TRBV28 and J is TRBJ1-2; 9 nucleotides line up with TRBD1. The CDR3 is 16 amino acids. Germline CDR1 MDHEN, CDR2 SYDVKM. J lost 0 bases, V lost 8 bases, and 10 bases had no gene match.

The rearrangement links TRBV6-1 to TRBJ1-2; weak D call: TRBD1 (5 bases). Germline CDR1 reads MNHNS; CDR2 reads SASEGT. This CDR3 is built from 13 residues. Trimming stripped 2 bases from V and 5 bases from J, with 9 bases between. The DNA of the CDR3 is TGTGCCAGCAGTGAACAGGGAGGTTATGGCTACACCTTC. Translated: CASSEQGGYGYTF.

The V gene is TRBV5-6, the J gene TRBJ1-2, with D perhaps TRBD1 (5 bases). V lost 0 bases, J lost 5 bases, and 11 bases lay in between. CDR3 size: 14 residues. Germline V gives CDR1 SGHDT, CDR2 YYEEEE. The CDR3: CASSLGPGGYGYTF. CDR3 coding DNA: TGTGCCAGCAGCTTGGGACCCGGGGGATATGGCTACACCTTC.

This chain connects TRBV4-1 to TRBJ1-2; no clear D gene. Germline V gene data show CDR1 as MGHRA and CDR2 as YSYEKL. The CDR3 totals 14 residues. V was cut by 1 base and J by 3 bases, with 9 bases left in between. For the CDR3, the DNA is TGCGCCAGCAGCCAAGGAGGCCGGGACTATGGCTACACCTTC. Amino acid sequence: CASSQGGRDYGYTF.

This clone was found once. This chain links TRBV12-5 with TRBJ2-1, with 12 positions matching TRBD1. The CDR3 has 14 residues. J lost 6 bases, V lost 7 bases, and 4 bases had no gene match. CDR1 is LGHNT and CDR2 is FRNRAP in the germline V gene. This CDR3 reads CASAGTGGSNEQFF. CDR3 nucleotide sequence: TGTGCTAGTGCCGGGACAGGGGGCAGCAATGAGCAGTTCTTC.

As DNA, the CDR3 is TGTGCCGTGACTCCGGGGGAAATGCGGGGGGCCAACGTCCTGACTTTC. This translates into CAVTPGEMRGANVLTF. J is TRBJ2-6 and V is TRBV10-3; possibly TRBD2 for D (6 bases). Trimming cost V 11 bases and J 4 bases, with 21 bases left between them. The V gene's germline CDR1 is ENHRY and CDR2 SYGVKD. The CDR3 extends over 16 amino acids.

The chain links TRBV7-2 to TRBJ1-1; D unresolved. The V gene lost 2 bases and the J gene lost 0 bases, with 10 bases spanning the gap. CDR1 is SGHTA, CDR2 FQGNSA, per germline. The CDR3 runs to 15 residues. The CDR3 coding sequence is TGTGCCAGCAGCTTATGGGCTGCAATGAACACTGAAGCTTTCTTT. Amino acids: CASSLWAAMNTEAFF.